The entry below describes one T cell receptor beta chain. This sample is part of a study of OX40 agonist ivuxolimab in advanced cancers. In the study overall: With a range of roughly 20 to 90, age averaged roughly 61 years, and more than 75% were male.

No patient had autoimmune disease or received systemic immunosuppression. TCRdb's table, derived via immunoSEQ multiplex PCR, lists solely in-frame clones and lacks some. This table holds 70,000 to 95,000 clones, 80% to 85% found once. The V gene's germline CDR1 is SNHLY and CDR2 FYNNEI. CDR3 length: 16 amino acids. The V and J ends lost 5 bases and 3 bases respectively, with 17 bases between them. This TCR derives from an adult with an advanced solid tumor such as melanoma, head and neck, liver or kidney cancer. The sequences come from CD4+ or CD8+ T cells sorted from blood, collected in a trial of the OX40 agonist ivuxolimab. The chain is built from TRBV2 and TRBJ1-3; D may be TRBD1 (6 bases). CDR3 sequence: CASSKEGGRVGNTIYF. The DNA of the CDR3 is TGTGCCAGCAGTAAAGAAGGGGGTCGCGTTGGAAACACCATATATTTT.